Listed below are T cell receptor beta chains from one sample, sequenced in a study of blood T cell repertoires in COVID-19. Some clones are missing from TCRdb's copy, which holds only in-frame ones; the method was immunoSEQ multiplex PCR. The sample yields approximately 310,000 clones, 70% to 90% seen once. The sample consisted of peripheral blood. The receptors were sampled from a woman between 50 and 59 years old who had recovered from COVID-19. The CDR3 runs from the conserved cysteine through the conserved F or W. A D gene is named only where the DNA matches it firmly. Clone size is not always given. Where it is, it says once, few, many or a class for expanded clones.

clone_size: .
j_call: TRBJ1-5
v_call: TRBV27
d_call: TRBD1
cdr3_aa: CASSLRGLSNQPQHF
cdr3_nt: TGTGCCAGCAGTTTAAGGGGGCTCAGCAATCAGCCCCAGCATTTT

clone_size: .
j_call: TRBJ1-1
v_call: TRBV13
d_call: TRBD1
cdr3_aa: CASSSSPRGQGARTEAFF
cdr3_nt: TGTGCCAGCAGCTCCTCCCCCCGGGGACAGGGGGCTAGGACTGAAGCTTTCTTT

clone_size: .
j_call: TRBJ1-2
v_call: TRBV28
d_call: .
cdr3_aa: CASRPTQPYGYTF
cdr3_nt: TGTGCCAGCAGACCGACACAACCCTATGGCTACACCTTC

clone_size: .
j_call: TRBJ1-2
v_call: TRBV28
d_call: TRBD1
cdr3_aa: CASSLDRDNGYTF
cdr3_nt: TGTGCCAGCAGCTTGGACAGGGACAATGGCTACACCTTC

clone_size: .
j_call: TRBJ2-3
v_call: TRBV12-3/TRBV12-4
d_call: .
cdr3_aa: CASSSSSTDTQYF
cdr3_nt: TGTGCCAGCAGTTCCTCCAGCACAGATACGCAGTATTTT

clone_size: .
j_call: TRBJ2-3
v_call: TRBV7-3
d_call: TRBD2
cdr3_aa: CASSYGTSGSTDTQYF
cdr3_nt: TGTGCCAGCAGTTACGGGACTAGCGGGAGCACAGATACGCAGTATTTT

clone_size: .
j_call: TRBJ2-1
v_call: TRBV6-4
d_call: TRBD1
cdr3_aa: CASSEVPGQGKEFF
cdr3_nt: TGTGCCAGCAGTGAGGTCCCGGGACAGGGAAAAGAGTTCTTC

clone_size: .
j_call: TRBJ1-2
v_call: TRBV18
d_call: TRBD1
cdr3_aa: CASSPRTGDNYGYTF
cdr3_nt: TGTGCCAGCTCACCGAGGACAGGGGATAACTATGGCTACACCTTC

clone_size: .
j_call: TRBJ2-2
v_call: TRBV6-5
d_call: .
cdr3_aa: CAAARGNTGELFF
cdr3_nt: TGTGCCGCAGCGCGGGGTAACACCGGGGAGCTGTTTTTT

clone_size: few
j_call: TRBJ2-7
v_call: TRBV5-8
d_call: .
cdr3_aa: CASSQTDRQVNEQYF
cdr3_nt: TGTGCCAGCAGCCAAACCGATAGACAGGTCAACGAGCAGTACTTC

clone_size: .
j_call: TRBJ2-1
v_call: TRBV4-3
d_call: TRBD2
cdr3_aa: CASSQGLAGYNEQFF
cdr3_nt: TGCGCCAGCAGCCAGGGACTAGCGGGGTACAATGAGCAGTTCTTC

clone_size: once
j_call: TRBJ2-3
v_call: TRBV19
d_call: .
cdr3_aa: CASKGRGTDTQYF
cdr3_nt: TGTGCCAGTAAGGGCAGGGGCACAGATACGCAGTATTTT

clone_size: .
j_call: TRBJ1-2
v_call: TRBV9
d_call: .
cdr3_aa: CASSVETGYLYGYTF
cdr3_nt: TGTGCCAGCAGCGTAGAGACAGGATACCTCTATGGCTACACCTTC

clone_size: .
j_call: TRBJ2-7
v_call: TRBV5-6
d_call: TRBD2
cdr3_aa: CASSLILAGGEQYF
cdr3_nt: TGTGCCAGCAGCTTGATACTAGCGGGAGGGGAGCAGTACTTC

clone_size: .
j_call: TRBJ1-2
v_call: TRBV9
d_call: TRBD1
cdr3_aa: CASSPSGTANYGYTF
cdr3_nt: TGTGCCAGCTCGCCCTCCGGGACAGCTAACTATGGCTACACCTTC

clone_size: .
j_call: TRBJ2-7
v_call: TRBV28
d_call: TRBD1
cdr3_aa: CASSFPRTGGFYEQYF
cdr3_nt: TGTGCCAGCAGTTTTCCGAGGACAGGGGGCTTCTACGAGCAGTACTTC

clone_size: .
j_call: TRBJ1-1
v_call: TRBV4-1
d_call: .
cdr3_aa: CASSQGLRVSDTEAFF
cdr3_nt: TGCGCCAGCAGCCAAGGCTTACGGGTTAGTGACACTGAAGCTTTCTTT

clone_size: .
j_call: TRBJ1-5
v_call: TRBV7-8
d_call: .
cdr3_aa: CASSLRERQPQHF
cdr3_nt: TGTGCCAGCAGCCTCCGGGAACGACAGCCCCAGCATTTT

clone_size: .
j_call: TRBJ1-2
v_call: TRBV30
d_call: TRBD1
cdr3_aa: CAWSKGAIGGYTF
cdr3_nt: TGTGCCTGGAGTAAGGGGGCCATAGGTGGCTACACCTTC

clone_size: .
j_call: TRBJ2-5
v_call: TRBV2
d_call: .
cdr3_aa: CASRGAPGETQYF
cdr3_nt: TGTGCCAGCAGGGGGGCACCCGGAGAGACCCAGTACTTC

clone_size: .
j_call: TRBJ2-1
v_call: TRBV5-1
d_call: .
cdr3_aa: CASSSNGGQYNEQFF
cdr3_nt: TGCGCCAGCAGCTCCAACGGGGGGCAGTACAATGAGCAGTTCTTC

clone_size: .
j_call: TRBJ2-4
v_call: TRBV28
d_call: .
cdr3_aa: CASSPSFPAKNIQYF
cdr3_nt: TGTGCCAGCAGTCCCTCGTTCCCAGCCAAAAACATTCAGTACTTC

clone_size: .
j_call: TRBJ2-1
v_call: TRBV30
d_call: TRBD1
cdr3_aa: CAYGQASNEQFF
cdr3_nt: TGTGCCTATGGACAGGCCAGCAATGAGCAGTTCTTC

clone_size: .
j_call: TRBJ2-3
v_call: TRBV29-1
d_call: TRBD2
cdr3_aa: CSVVLAGYGDTQYF
cdr3_nt: TGCAGCGTTGTACTAGCGGGATACGGAGATACGCAGTATTTT

clone_size: .
j_call: TRBJ2-6
v_call: TRBV27
d_call: .
cdr3_aa: CASSTHSSGANVLTF
cdr3_nt: TGTGCCAGCAGTACTCATAGCTCTGGGGCCAACGTCCTGACTTTC

clone_size: .
j_call: TRBJ2-1
v_call: TRBV6-4
d_call: TRBD2
cdr3_aa: CASSDLGTSGRNEQFF
cdr3_nt: TGTGCCAGCAGTGACTTGGGGACTAGCGGGAGAAATGAGCAGTTCTTC

clone_size: .
j_call: TRBJ1-4
v_call: TRBV5-8
d_call: TRBD1
cdr3_aa: CASSSDRGREKLFF
cdr3_nt: TGTGCCAGCAGCTCTGACAGGGGGCGGGAAAAACTGTTTTTT

clone_size: few
j_call: TRBJ2-7
v_call: TRBV6-1
d_call: .
cdr3_aa: CASSELMTVGATSYEQYF
cdr3_nt: TGTGCCAGCAGTGAACTAATGACAGTTGGGGCGACCTCCTACGAGCAGTACTTC

clone_size: .
j_call: TRBJ2-7
v_call: TRBV7-2
d_call: .
cdr3_aa: CASSLGLEMIYEQYF
cdr3_nt: TGTGCCAGCAGCTTAGGCCTAGAGATGATCTACGAGCAGTACTTC

clone_size: .
j_call: TRBJ2-7
v_call: TRBV5-6
d_call: .
cdr3_aa: CASSLTGTYEQYF
cdr3_nt: TGTGCCAGCAGCTTGACCGGGACCTACGAGCAGTACTTC

clone_size: .
j_call: TRBJ1-3
v_call: TRBV30
d_call: .
cdr3_aa: CAWTRAGNTIYF
cdr3_nt: TGTGCCTGGACCAGGGCTGGAAACACCATATATTTT

clone_size: .
j_call: TRBJ2-4
v_call: TRBV6-2/TRBV6-3
d_call: TRBD2
cdr3_aa: CASSNKGSGGAPLAKNIQYF
cdr3_nt: TGTGCCAGCAGCAACAAAGGGAGCGGGGGGGCCCCTCTAGCCAAAAACATTCAGTACTTC

clone_size: .
j_call: TRBJ1-4
v_call: TRBV7-2
d_call: TRBD1
cdr3_aa: CASSSQGASEKLFF
cdr3_nt: TGTGCCAGCAGCTCACAGGGGGCGAGTGAAAAACTGTTTTTT

clone_size: .
j_call: TRBJ2-7
v_call: TRBV5-1
d_call: TRBD2
cdr3_aa: CASSLTSGVYYEQYF
cdr3_nt: TGCGCCAGCAGCTTAACTAGCGGAGTCTACTACGAGCAGTACTTC

clone_size: .
j_call: TRBJ2-1
v_call: TRBV4-2
d_call: TRBD2
cdr3_aa: CASSQTSGSNNEQFF
cdr3_nt: TGTGCCAGCAGCCAAACTAGCGGGAGCAACAATGAGCAGTTCTTC

clone_size: .
j_call: TRBJ1-4
v_call: TRBV4-3
d_call: .
cdr3_aa: CASSETDTLKLFF
cdr3_nt: TGCGCCAGCAGCGAGACGGACACCTTAAAACTGTTTTTT

clone_size: .
j_call: TRBJ2-3
v_call: TRBV3-1/TRBV3-2
d_call: .
cdr3_aa: CASSARHVLTDTQYF
cdr3_nt: TGTGCCAGCAGCGCGCGACATGTACTCACAGATACGCAGTATTTT

clone_size: .
j_call: TRBJ2-2
v_call: TRBV2
d_call: TRBD2
cdr3_aa: CASRKAGTSGRTTGELFF
cdr3_nt: TGTGCCAGCAGAAAAGCCGGGACTAGCGGGAGAACCACCGGGGAGCTGTTTTTT

clone_size: .
j_call: TRBJ2-5
v_call: TRBV21-1
d_call: .
cdr3_aa: CASRTSAETQYF
cdr3_nt: TGTGCCAGCAGGACTAGCGCGGAGACCCAGTACTTC

clone_size: .
j_call: TRBJ2-3
v_call: TRBV3-1/TRBV3-2
d_call: .
cdr3_aa: CASSQGLENTQYF
cdr3_nt: TGTGCCAGCAGCCAAGGCCTAGAGAATACGCAGTATTTT